One and the same sample provided the 20 T cell receptor beta chains below, sequenced in a study of blood T cells in healthy people across ages. For the second PCR, which ran for 7 to 11 cycles, a sample-barcoded 5' primer and a J-beta primer mix were used. TCRdb reprocessed the 5' RACE reads via MiXCR and lists one record per CDR3 protein. The table includes fewer than 1,200,000 distinct CDR3 sequences, approximately 26% detected once. This same sample was also part of a study on T cells of mothers and their children.

The sample consisted of blood. The receptors shown here come from a girl aged 2 to 10 in good health.

This clonotype was detected many times. CDR3 in DNA: TGTGCCAGCAGTTTAGAAACTAGCGGGAGAGAGACCCAGTACTTC. This translates into CASSLETSGRETQYF. V and J are TRBV28 and TRBJ2-5; TRBD2 agrees at 11 bases. The CDR3 is 15 residues long. Germline V gene lookup returns CDR1 MDHEN and CDR2 SYDVKM. After removal of 2 bases from V and 4 bases from J, the junction contained 3 bases not matched to a gene.

The V and J genes are TRBV2 and TRBJ2-1, with D hard to call. CDR1 is SNHLY and CDR2 is FYNNEI in the germline V gene. The length of the CDR3 is 14 residues. Trimming took 7 bases from V and 8 from J, leaving 18 bases between them. CDR3 region: CASKSPQVLDEQFF. As DNA, the CDR3 is TGTGCCAGCAAGAGTCCTCAGGTCCTGGATGAGCAGTTCTTC. Looking up the rest from reference TRBV2 and TRBJ2-1 gives the full variable domain: EPEVTQTPSHQVTQMGQEVILRCVPISNHLYFYWYRQILGQKVEFLVSFYNNEISEKSEIFDDQFSVERPDGSNFTLKIRSTKLEDSAMYFCASKSPQVLDEQFFGPGTRLTVL.

This clonotype has a handful of counts. V is TRBV6-2 or TRBV6-3 and J is TRBJ1-2; a weak D match, TRBD1 (5 bases). V lost 4 bases to trimming and J lost 8 bases, with 14 bases between them. Germline V lookup: CDR1 MNHEY, CDR2 SVGEGT. This CDR3 comprises 13 residues. As DNA, the CDR3 is TGTGCCAGCAGTTTCCGGGACCGAGGAGGCTACACCTTC. Translated, it gives CASSFRDRGGYTF.

The V call is TRBV6-4, the J call TRBJ2-1, with 9 nucleotides matching TRBD2. The V gene's germline CDR1 is MRHNA and CDR2 SNTAGT. This CDR3 spans 14 amino acids. Losses at the gene ends were 3 bases for V and 3 bases for J; bases not matched to a gene: 0. The CDR3 loop is CASSEREGYNEQFF. The CDR3 DNA reads TGTGCCAGCAGTGAGCGGGAGGGCTACAATGAGCAGTTCTTC.

In its sample, this clonotype was seen a few times. A read error may be the cause here, since a much bigger clone is one base away. The rearrangement links TRBV2 to TRBJ2-5; D unclear. Germline-derived CDR1 and CDR2 are SNHLY and FYNNEI. The CDR3 covers 10 residues. V was shortened by 6 bases and J by 5 bases, with 4 bases between the two germline ends. In DNA form, the CDR3 reads TGTGCCAGCAGGGTGGAGACCCAGTACTTC. This encodes CASRVETQYF.

This clonotype was observed many times. In DNA form, the CDR3 reads TGCGCCAGCAGTGAGTTGGATGAGCAGTTCTTC. Amino acids: CASSELDEQFF. V is TRBV10-2 and J is TRBJ2-5; D is ambiguous. The J call is uncertain, as TRBJ2-1 better fits the DNA end. The CDR3 is 11 amino acids. Germline lookup yields CDR1 WSHSY and CDR2 SAAADI.

This clonotype was counted many times. V usage is TRBV12-3 or TRBV12-4 and J usage is TRBJ1-4; unclear D gene. The V end was cut by 7 bases, the J end by 1 base, with 16 bases between. The CDR3 length is 16 residues. CDR3 in amino acids: CASTLVEGRTNEKLFF. The CDR3 bases are TGTGCCAGCACCCTCGTGGAGGGCCGAACTAATGAAAAACTGTTTTTT.

This clonotype was counted between two and nine times. This rearrangement joins TRBV6-5 to TRBJ1-4; TRBD1 matches 7 bases. The CDR3 runs 20 residues. Trimming removed 0 bases from V and 7 bases from J; junction bases left unmatched: 20. Per the germline V gene, CDR1 is MNHEY and CDR2 is SVGAGI. CDR3 in DNA: TGTGCCAGCAGTTACTCTTCCGGTCGACAGGGAGGGAGGATAGGTGAAAAACTGTTTTTT. Translated: CASSYSSGRQGGRIGEKLFF.

The chain recombines TRBV12-3 or TRBV12-4 with TRBJ2-3; 8 bases are shared with TRBD1. The CDR3 sequence is 16 residues long. V gave up 3 bases and J gave up 3 bases; unmatched junction bases: 8. CDR3 nucleotide sequence: TGTGCCAGCAGTTTTGGCCGGGACAGGTGGACAGATACGCAGTATTTT. The encoded protein is CASSFGRDRWTDTQYF.

The V gene is TRBV29-1, the J gene TRBJ1-2; D ambiguous. V shed 6 bases and J shed 8 bases, with 7 bases lying between them. The CDR3 sequence is 9 residues long. Germline V lookup: CDR1 SQVTM, CDR2 ANQGSEA. For the CDR3, the DNA is TGCAGCGTAGGGTCGGGCTACACCTTC. It translates to CSVGSGYTF.

Only a few counts were recorded for this clonotype. V is TRBV29-1 and J is TRBJ2-5; D not resolved. The germline V gene has CDR1 SQVTM and CDR2 ANQGSEA. The CDR3 covers 12 residues. CDR3 DNA sequence: TGCAGGGTTCCCAGGACGGAAGAGACCCAGTACTTC. Its translation: CRVPRTEETQYF.

This clonotype was recorded a few times. The rearrangement joins TRBV7-3 to TRBJ1-1; 10 positions agree with TRBD1. The CDR3 is made up of 14 amino acids. V shed 6 bases, J shed 7 bases, and the junction held 8 bases outside the gene matches. Germline CDR1 and CDR2: SGHTA and FQGTGA. CDR3 loop: CASSPTGTGDEAFF. CDR3 bases: TGTGCCAGCAGTCCCACCGGGACAGGGGATGAAGCTTTCTTT.

The rearrangement joins TRBV6-5 to TRBJ1-1, with D possibly being TRBD1 (6 bases). CDR1 is MNHEY and CDR2 is SVGAGI in the germline V gene. The V end was cut by 5 bases, the J end by 10 bases, with 20 bases between. This CDR3 has 14 residues. Here the CDR3 reads CASSPNKQGLGAFF. DNA for the CDR3: TGTGCCAGCAGTCCTAACAAACAGGGTTTGGGAGCTTTCTTT.

The chain joins TRBV28 to TRBJ2-7; a possible D gene is TRBD2 (6 bases). The V and J ends lost 8 bases and 2 bases respectively, with 16 bases between them. The CDR3 sequence is 14 residues long. Germline CDR1 and CDR2: MDHEN and SYDVKM. DNA for the CDR3: TGTGCCAGCGTACCCCTAGGAGGGGCCTACGAGCAGTACTTC. Translated, it gives CASVPLGGAYEQYF.

The chain carries TRBV5-1 and TRBJ2-7; TRBD2 matches at 8 bases. The CDR3 has 16 residues. From germline, CDR1 is SGHRS and CDR2 YFSETQ. Trimming at V came to 2 bases and at J to 0 bases, leaving 7 bases not matched to a gene. The chain's CDR3 is CASSFWTGGSSYEQYF. The CDR3 region has the DNA TGCGCCAGCAGCTTTTGGACGGGGGGGAGCTCCTACGAGCAGTACTTC.

This clonotype was observed a handful of times. This chain joins TRBV7-2 and TRBJ2-5, with D perhaps TRBD2 (6 bases). Per germline, CDR1 SGHTA and CDR2 FQGNSA. V gave up 2 bases and J gave up 5 bases, with 9 bases separating them. The CDR3 has 13 residues. The CDR3 nucleotides are TGTGCCAGCAGCTTACGGCTAGCGGAGACCCAGTACTTC. It yields the protein CASSLRLAETQYF. The variable domain in full, completed from reference TRBV7-2 and TRBJ2-5, reads GAGVSQSPSNKVTEKGKDVELRCDPISGHTALYWYRQSLGQGLEFLIYFQGNSAPDKSGLPSDRFSAERTGGSVSTLTIQRTQQEDSAVYLCASSLRLAETQYFGPGTRLLVL.

This clonotype was seen more than once but under ten times. The chain employs TRBV29-1 and TRBJ2-5; D is possibly TRBD1 (6 bases). The ends were cut back, 7 bases at V and 9 bases at J, with 15 bases in the middle. CDR3 length equals 11 residues. Germline CDR1 and CDR2: SQVTM and ANQGSEA. The CDR3 sequence: CSGTARQAQYF. The CDR3 DNA follows: TGCAGCGGGACGGCACGACAGGCCCAGTACTTC.

About this clonotype itself: The germline gene is not matched at one end of the junction; a read error may be the cause. The chain carries TRBV6-5 and TRBJ2-7, with D possibly matching TRBD2 (5 bases). The assigned J gene may be wrong: the sequence end matches TRBJ2-1 better. The germline V gene has CDR1 MNHEY and CDR2 SVGAGI. The CDR3 is 14 amino acids. DNA of the CDR3: TGTGCCAGCAAGGACTTCGACTCCCACAATGAGCAGTTCTTC. The encoded protein is CASKDFDSHNEQFF.

The chain is built from TRBV14 and TRBJ2-1, with 8 bases matching TRBD2. The J segment lost 6 bases and the V segment lost 4 bases, leaving 11 bases of the junction unmatched. This CDR3 has 16 amino acids. Germline V gene data show CDR1 as SGHDN and CDR2 as FVKESK. The CDR3 loop is CASSPPVAGSPNEQFF. CDR3 sequence (DNA): TGTGCCAGCAGCCCCCCGGTAGCGGGATCTCCCAATGAGCAGTTCTTC.

The chain is built from TRBV7-8 and TRBJ2-7; D is uncertain. Germline V gene lookup returns CDR1 SGHVS and CDR2 FQNEAQ. Trimming removed 7 bases from V and 5 bases from J, with 15 bases in between. This CDR3 spans 13 amino acids. This CDR3 reads CASTRLYLHEQYF. For the CDR3, the DNA is TGTGCCAGCACGAGGTTATACCTACACGAGCAGTACTTC.